What follows are 3 T cell receptor beta chains derived from one specimen sequenced in a study of cytomegalovirus exposure and HLA in healthy donors (dated by TCRdb to the late 2010s). Preparation of the library involved the immunoSEQ multiplex PCR assay. For the multiplex PCR, a mixture combining 60 forward primers for TCR Vbeta segments and 13 reverse primers for TCR Jbeta segments was used. TCRdb re-hosts the immuneACCESS table, in-frame sequences only. Its copies lack some clones; in the studies checked, an unresolved V gene accounts for under half of them, and the cause for the rest is not known. The sample profile shows under 130,000 clones; 80% of them were found once. Approximately 6.9% of the sample goes to the ten largest clones. Source material: PBMCs. These receptors were taken from a man aged 30 to 45 in good health and CMV-seropositive.

The chain carries TRBV13 and TRBJ1-2; 10 bases map to TRBD1. Germline lookup yields CDR1 PRHDT and CDR2 FYEKMQ (reference sequence). The CDR3 has 16 amino acids. V lost 5 bases and J lost 4; bases outside the gene matches: 10. CDR3 region: CASSPAGGQGSYGYTF. The CDR3 DNA follows: TGTGCCAGCAGCCCCGCCGGGGGACAGGGGAGCTATGGCTACACCTTC. Combining the CDR3 with reference TRBV13 and TRBJ1-2 gives the whole variable domain AAGVIQSPRHLIKEKRETATLKCYPIPRHDTVYWYQQGPGQDPQFLISFYEKMQSDKGSIPDRFSAQQFSDYHSELNMSSLELGDSALYFCASSPAGGQGSYGYTFGSGTRLTVV.

The chain combines TRBV10-3 with TRBJ1-2; TRBD1 agrees at 9 bases. V was pared by 3 bases and J by 7 bases, with 12 bases of the junction left unmatched. The V gene's germline CDR1 is ENHRY and CDR2 SYGVKD. This CDR3 is 16 amino acids long. DNA for the CDR3: TGTGCCATCAGTGACGGGGGGTACAGGGGGCCTTTTGGCTACACCTTC. This translates into CAISDGGYRGPFGYTF.

This clone was observed a handful of times. This chain links TRBV10-3 with TRBJ1-1, with no clear D. V lost 0 bases to trimming and J lost 6 bases, with 17 bases between them. Germline V gene sequence: CDR1 ENHRY, CDR2 SYGVKD. The CDR3 is made up of 16 amino acids. The chain's CDR3 is CAISESMAAEGAEAFF. The CDR3, as DNA: TGTGCCATCAGTGAGTCGATGGCGGCGGAGGGAGCTGAAGCTTTCTTT.